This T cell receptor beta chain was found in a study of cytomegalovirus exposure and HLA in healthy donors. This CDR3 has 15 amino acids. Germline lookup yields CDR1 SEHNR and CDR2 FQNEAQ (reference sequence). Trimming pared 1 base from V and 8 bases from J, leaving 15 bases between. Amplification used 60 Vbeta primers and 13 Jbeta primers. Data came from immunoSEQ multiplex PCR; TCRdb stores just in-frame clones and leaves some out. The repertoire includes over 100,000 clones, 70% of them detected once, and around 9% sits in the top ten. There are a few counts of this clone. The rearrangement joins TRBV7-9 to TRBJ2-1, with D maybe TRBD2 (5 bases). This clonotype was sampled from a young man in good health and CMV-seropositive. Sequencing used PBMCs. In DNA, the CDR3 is TGTGCCAGCAGCTTAGGAGGGTCGCCGTTCGATGAGCAGTTCTTC. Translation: CASSLGGSPFDEQFF.